The 20 T cell receptor beta chains given below trace back to one sample, sequenced in a study of blood T cell repertoires in COVID-19. Here immunoSEQ multiplex PCR was the method, and the copy in TCRdb shows in-frame clones only, minus some. The sample lists more than 200,000 clones; 87% were seen once. Sample: peripheral blood. These TCRs come from a man aged 18 to 30 with active or convalescent COVID-19.

This sequence joins TRBV4-3 and TRBJ2-1; 7 positions agree with TRBD2. Germline values: CDR1 LGHNA, CDR2 YSLEER. CDR3 length equals 18 residues. V lost 1 base and J lost 6; bases outside the gene matches: 15. CDR3 region: CASSQGPSSGISANEQFF. The CDR3 DNA sequence: TGCGCCAGCAGCCAAGGCCCATCCAGCGGGATATCCGCCAATGAGCAGTTCTTC.

V gene TRBV9 combines with J gene TRBJ1-3, with D unresolved. V shed 5 bases and J shed 6 bases, with 24 bases lying between them. Germline CDR1 reads SGDLS; CDR2 reads YYNGEE. The CDR3 runs 17 residues. The CDR3 protein is CASRERAREWVENTIYF. CDR3 nucleotide sequence: TGTGCCAGCAGAGAACGAGCGAGGGAATGGGTGGAAAACACCATATATTTT.

V usage is TRBV27 and J usage is TRBJ1-2; D unclear. V was clipped by 0 bases and J by 4 bases, with 9 bases between them. Germline lookup yields CDR1 MNHEY and CDR2 SMNVEV (reference sequence). CDR3 length: 14 residues. The CDR3 nucleotides read TGTGCCAGCAGTTTATCGACGGGGTTCTATGGCTACACCTTC. Its translation is CASSLSTGFYGYTF.

Only one count was recorded for this clone. The rearrangement joins TRBV5-4 to TRBJ1-3, with D possibly being TRBD1 (6 bases). Looked up from germline, CDR1 is SGHNT and CDR2 is YYREEE (reference sequence). Trimming removed 3 bases from V and 0 bases from J, with 7 bases in between. The CDR3 spans 14 residues. CDR3 in DNA: TGTGCCAGCAGCTGGGGGCTCTCTGGAAACACCATATATTTT. Translation: CASSWGLSGNTIYF.

The chain couples TRBV29-1 to TRBJ2-1; TRBD2 aligns across 10 bases. This CDR3 region has 14 residues. Germline V gene lookup returns CDR1 SQVTM and CDR2 ANQGSEA. Losses at the gene ends were 4 bases for V and 3 bases for J; bases not matched to a gene: 3. The CDR3, as DNA: TGCAGCGTTGGACTAGCGGGTAACTACAATGAGCAGTTCTTC. Protein: CSVGLAGNYNEQFF.

The chain is built from TRBV4-1 and TRBJ1-1; D ambiguous. V was shortened by 5 bases and J by 0 bases, with 16 bases between the two germline ends. The CDR3 has 16 residues. Germline CDR1 reads MGHRA; CDR2 reads YSYEKL. Written as DNA, the CDR3 is TGCGCCAGCAGCTTGTCTATGGGCCGGATGAACACTGAAGCTTTCTTT. It translates to CASSLSMGRMNTEAFF.

The V call is TRBV6-5, the J call TRBJ1-1; no firm D call. This CDR3 region has 13 residues. CDR1 is MNHEY, CDR2 SVGAGI, per germline. V was shortened by 11 bases and J by 3 bases, with 16 bases between the two germline ends. CDR3 bases: TGTGCCTCCTCCATCCGGGGAGACACTGAAGCTTTCTTT. Protein product: CASSIRGDTEAFF.

This rearrangement joins TRBV20-1 to TRBJ1-2; no firm D call. The CDR3 has 11 amino acids. The germline gives CDR1 DFQATT, CDR2 SNEGSKA (reference sequence). Trimming shortened V by 5 bases and J by 8 bases, and 12 bases separated the two germline ends. Here the CDR3 reads CSAYPPEGYTF. The CDR3 DNA reads as TGCAGTGCTTATCCCCCGGAGGGCTACACCTTC.

This clone was picked up a small number of times. The chain couples TRBV9 to TRBJ1-5; no reliable D call. The germline V and J ends were trimmed by 3 bases and 0 bases, with 4 bases remaining between them. Germline V gene lookup returns CDR1 SGDLS and CDR2 YYNGEE. There are 13 residues in the CDR3. The CDR3 region is CASSADSNQPQHF. As DNA, the CDR3 is TGTGCCAGCAGCGCAGATAGCAATCAGCCCCAGCATTTT.

The chain couples TRBV7-2 to TRBJ1-1; 7 bases are shared with TRBD1. CDR3 length: 15 residues. The V gene's germline CDR1 is SGHTA and CDR2 FQGNSA. V was clipped by 2 bases and J by 2 bases; unmatched bases: 5. The CDR3 coding sequence is TGTGCCAGCAGCTTATTAAACAGGGGAAACACTGAAGCTTTCTTT. Protein sequence: CASSLLNRGNTEAFF.

The chain carries TRBV18 and TRBJ1-1, with 12 bases identical to TRBD1. The CDR3 sequence is 18 residues long. V lost 2 bases and J lost 2; bases outside the gene matches: 9. Germline V gene data show CDR1 as KGHSH and CDR2 as LQKENI. CDR3 nucleotides: TGTGCCAGCTCACCAAATCCGGGACAGGGGGCAGGAAACACTGAAGCTTTCTTT. It specifies CASSPNPGQGAGNTEAFF. Looking up the rest from reference TRBV18 and TRBJ1-1 gives the full variable domain: NAGVMQNPRHLVRRRGQEARLRCSPMKGHSHVYWYRQLPEEGLKFMVYLQKENIIDESGMPKERFSAEFPKEGPSILRIQQVVRGDSAAYFCASSPNPGQGAGNTEAFFGQGTRLTVV.

The chain employs TRBV5-6 and TRBJ2-2, with 8 bases lining up with TRBD1. With V trimmed by 4 bases and J by 2 bases, 1 base remained unmatched. The germline gives CDR1 SGHDT, CDR2 YYEEEE. The CDR3 is 14 amino acids. CDR3 DNA sequence: TGTGCCAGCAGCGGACAGGGAAACACCGGGGAGCTGTTTTTT. Translated, it gives CASSGQGNTGELFF.

This clone occurred a few times. The chain is built from TRBV19 and TRBJ2-7, with 8 bases lining up with TRBD1. There are 15 residues in the CDR3. Germline assignment: CDR1 LNHDA and CDR2 SQIVND (reference sequence). J was trimmed by 0 bases and V by 2 bases; bases with no gene match: 3. The chain's CDR3 is CASSITGGNSYEQYF. Here the CDR3 DNA reads TGTGCCAGTAGTATAACAGGGGGTAACTCCTACGAGCAGTACTTC. The entire variable domain, with the rest obtained from reference TRBV19 and TRBJ2-7, is as follows: DGGITQSPKYLFRKEGQNVTLSCEQNLNHDAMYWYRQDPGQGLRLIYYSQIVNDFQKGDIAEGYSVSREKKESFPLTVTSAQKNPTAFYLCASSITGGNSYEQYFGPGTRLTVT.

This chain uses TRBV27 with TRBJ2-5; 8 nucleotides agree with TRBD2. CDR1 is MNHEY, CDR2 SMNVEV, per germline (reference sequence). This CDR3 spans 15 amino acids. With V trimmed by 4 bases and J by 2 bases, 6 bases remained unmatched. CDR3 coding DNA: TGTGCCAGCAGTTCAATACTAGCGGCGCAAGAGACCCAGTACTTC. Residues: CASSSILAAQETQYF.

The rearrangement links TRBV7-3 to TRBJ2-3; tentative D call: TRBD2 (5 bases). This CDR3 contains 14 residues. Germline CDR1 is SGHTA and CDR2 is FQGTGA. Trimming removed 4 bases at V and 1 base at J, with 9 bases between. The CDR3 is CASSSRTGTDTQYF. CDR3 in DNA: TGTGCCAGCAGCTCCAGGACTGGCACAGATACGCAGTATTTT.

CDR3 nucleotides: TGTGCCAGCAGTTACTCACAGGGGCGATCCCGGGCCCGAAATCAGCCCCAGCATTTT. Translation gives CASSYSQGRSRARNQPQHF. The chain recombines TRBV6-2 or TRBV6-3 with TRBJ1-5; 7 bases fit TRBD1. This CDR3 is 19 amino acids long. CDR1 is MNHEY, CDR2 SVGEGT, per germline. V dropped 0 bases and J dropped 4; count of bases not matched to a gene: 15.

This rearrangement joins TRBV5-1 to TRBJ2-7, with a weak D call TRBD2 (6 bases). CDR1 is SGHRS, CDR2 YFSETQ, per germline. V was trimmed by 2 bases and J by 2 bases, leaving 14 bases between them. CDR3 length equals 15 residues. The CDR3 nucleotides are TGCGCCAGCAGCTTTAGTGGGACTCATACCTACGAGCAGTACTTC. Residues: CASSFSGTHTYEQYF.

V and J are TRBV4-3 and TRBJ2-3, with D perhaps matching TRBD2 (7 bases). The germline CDR1 and CDR2 sequences are LGHNA and YSLEER. This CDR3 has 15 residues. V lost 2 bases and J 2 bases, leaving 11 bases between the germline ends. The CDR3, as DNA: TGCGCCAGCAGCCAATGGGGGGGGGCCACAGATACGCAGTATTTT. Its protein is CASSQWGGATDTQYF.

This clone was detected a few times. The chain recombines TRBV5-4 with TRBJ2-7; 7 bases agree with TRBD2. Germline V gene sequence: CDR1 SGHNT, CDR2 YYREEE (reference sequence). The CDR3 length is 15 residues. The V and J ends lost 4 bases and 2 bases, in that order; junction bases with no gene match: 9. Here the CDR3 reads CASSPREAPPYEQYF. For the CDR3, the DNA is TGTGCCAGCAGCCCTCGGGAGGCCCCCCCCTACGAGCAGTACTTC.

The CDR3 coding sequence is TGTGCCAGCAGCTTATCCGGGACAGGGGGCTACAATGAGCAGTTCTTC. This gives the protein CASSLSGTGGYNEQFF. This rearrangement joins TRBV7-2 to TRBJ2-1; 11 bases line up with TRBD1. Germline values: CDR1 SGHTA, CDR2 FQGNSA. V lost 2 bases, J lost 3 bases, and 3 bases stayed unmatched. This CDR3 contains 16 residues.